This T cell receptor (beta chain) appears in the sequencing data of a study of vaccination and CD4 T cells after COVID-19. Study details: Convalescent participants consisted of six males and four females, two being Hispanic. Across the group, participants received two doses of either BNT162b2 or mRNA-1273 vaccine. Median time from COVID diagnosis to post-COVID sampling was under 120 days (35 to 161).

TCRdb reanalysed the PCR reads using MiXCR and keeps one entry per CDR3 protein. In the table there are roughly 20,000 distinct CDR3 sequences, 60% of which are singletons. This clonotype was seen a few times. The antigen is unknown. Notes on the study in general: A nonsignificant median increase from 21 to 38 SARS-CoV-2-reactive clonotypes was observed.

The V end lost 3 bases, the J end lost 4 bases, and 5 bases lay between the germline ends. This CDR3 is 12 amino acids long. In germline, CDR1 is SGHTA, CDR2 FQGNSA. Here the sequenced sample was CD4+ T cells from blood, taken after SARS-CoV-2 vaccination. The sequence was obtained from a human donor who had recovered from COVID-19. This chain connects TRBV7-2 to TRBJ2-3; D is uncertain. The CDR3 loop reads CASSLSSDTQYF. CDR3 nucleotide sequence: TGTGCCAGCAGCTTGAGCTCAGATACGCAGTATTTT.